These T cell receptor beta chains were read from a single sample in a study of T cells in Graves' hyperthyroidism and ophthalmopathy. TCRdb reanalysed the multiplex PCR reads using MiXCR and keeps one entry per CDR3 protein. The sample carries under 400,000 distinct CDR3 sequences, 21% recorded once. Sequenced sample: blood. These receptors all come from a woman in her forties or fifties with Graves' hyperthyroidism. Both conserved end residues are part of each CDR3. D genes are given only for firm matches. Some rows mark clone size as missing; the rest say once, few, many or name a class of expanded clone.

cdr3_length,v_call,clone_size,d_call,j_call,cdr3_aa,cdr3_nt
12,TRBV12-3/TRBV12-4,many,-,TRBJ2-3,CASSLSSRSQYF,TGTGCCAGCAGTTTAAGTTCCCGGTCGCAGTATTTT
12,TRBV30,-,-,TRBJ1-2,CAWSAREAGYTF,TGTGCCTGGAGTGCCAGGGAGGCTGGCTACACCTTC
14,TRBV28,many,TRBD2,TRBJ2-7,CASSLAGGTYEQYF,TGTGCCAGCAGTTTAGCGGGAGGTACCTACGAGCAGTACTTC
14,TRBV7-2,-,TRBD1,TRBJ1-5,CASSFDRGNQPQHF,TGTGCCAGCAGCTTTGACAGGGGCAATCAGCCCCAGCATTTT
15,TRBV20-1,many,TRBD1,TRBJ1-5,CSARGGQVSNQPQHF,TGCAGTGCTAGGGGTGGACAGGTTAGCAATCAGCCCCAGCATTTT
16,TRBV3-1,many,-,TRBJ2-2,CASSQSPGINTGELFF,TGTGCCAGCAGCCAATCTCCAGGAATAAACACCGGGGAGCTGTTTTTT
13,TRBV20-1,many,-,TRBJ1-1,CSGMTVLNTEAFF,TGCAGTGGAATGACAGTTCTGAACACTGAAGCTTTCTTT
12,TRBV20-1,many,-,TRBJ2-7,CSARVSLYEQYF,TGCAGTGCTAGAGTGAGCCTTTACGAGCAGTACTTC
17,TRBV12-3/TRBV12-4,many,TRBD2,TRBJ2-2,CATSSTSGGADTGELFF,TGTGCCACCTCCTCGACTAGCGGGGGGGCCGACACCGGGGAGCTGTTTTTT
15,TRBV12-3/TRBV12-4,few,TRBD2,TRBJ2-3,CASSSGGLATDTQYF,TGTGCCAGCAGTTCTGGGGGACTAGCCACAGATACGCAGTATTTT
15,TRBV20-1,few,-,TRBJ2-1,CSARRGKGSYNEQFF,TGCAGTGCTAGACGGGGGAAAGGCTCCTACAATGAGCAGTTCTTC
11,TRBV5-6,many,-,TRBJ2-5,CASSLLEAQYF,TGTGCCAGCAGCTTATTAGAGGCCCAGTACTTC
13,TRBV7-9,many,-,TRBJ2-7,CASRPYSGYEQYF,TGTGCCAGCAGACCCTATAGCGGTTACGAGCAGTACTTC
15,TRBV7-2,-,-,TRBJ2-7,CASSWGGGRSYEQYF,TGTGCCAGCAGCTGGGGCGGGGGCAGGTCCTACGAGCAGTACTTC
16,TRBV7-9,many,TRBD2,TRBJ2-5,CASSLSALAVGETQYF,TGTGCCAGCAGCTTATCGGCACTAGCGGTGGGAGAGACCCAGTACTTC
14,TRBV28,few,-,TRBJ1-3,CASTSQGGENTIYF,TGTGCCAGCACCTCTCAGGGAGGAGAAAACACCATATATTTT
12,TRBV5-1,many,-,TRBJ1-2,CASSFPDYGYTF,TGCGCCAGCAGCTTTCCAGACTATGGCTACACCTTC
17,TRBV2,many,TRBD1,TRBJ1-5,CASSERSGTGAYQPQHF,TGTGCCAGCAGTGAAAGGTCAGGGACAGGGGCTTACCAGCCCCAGCATTTT
12,TRBV2,many,TRBD2,TRBJ2-2,CASEAGGGELFF,TGTGCCAGCGAAGCGGGGGGCGGGGAGCTGTTTTTT
16,TRBV11-1,many,TRBD2,TRBJ2-7,CASSLTTSGGLDEQYF,TGTGCCAGCAGCCTGACTACTAGCGGGGGGTTGGACGAGCAGTACTTC
12,TRBV7-9,-,TRBD2,TRBJ2-7,CVSKAGFDEQYF,TGCGTCAGCAAAGCGGGATTCGACGAGCAGTACTTC
15,TRBV5-6,few,-,TRBJ1-2,CASSIHRTSNYGYTF,TGTGCCAGCAGCATCCACAGGACTTCTAACTATGGCTACACCTTC
13,TRBV7-2,many,-,TRBJ2-1,CASSLRTYNEQFF,TGTGCCAGCAGCTTAAGAACCTACAATGAGCAGTTCTTC
19,TRBV3-1,-,TRBD2,TRBJ2-3,CASSHGLAGGPRLTDTQYF,TGTGCCAGCAGCCACGGACTAGCGGGGGGGCCGAGGCTCACAGATACGCAGTATTTT
13,TRBV18,many,TRBD1,TRBJ1-1,CASSPLGQFEAFF,TGTGCCAGCTCACCACTGGGACAGTTTGAAGCTTTCTTT
15,TRBV27,-,-,TRBJ1-5,CASRSIDRPNQPQHF,TGTGCCAGCAGGTCCATTGACAGACCTAATCAGCCCCAGCATTTT
14,TRBV7-3,many,-,TRBJ2-7,CTSSPGSGSYEQYF,TGTACCAGCAGCCCCGGGAGCGGATCCTACGAGCAGTACTTC
11,TRBV2,many,TRBD1,TRBJ2-7,CASRQGPEQYF,TGTGCCAGTAGACAGGGTCCCGAGCAGTACTTC
14,TRBV27,many,-,TRBJ2-7,CASPRTESTYEQYF,TGTGCCAGTCCCAGGACAGAAAGCACCTACGAGCAGTACTTC
13,TRBV20-1,many,TRBD1,TRBJ2-1,CSARGAGGNEQFF,TGCAGTGCTAGAGGGGCAGGGGGCAATGAGCAGTTCTTC
14,TRBV18,-,TRBD1,TRBJ2-2,CASSPGQGGRELFF,TGTGCCAGCTCACCCGGACAGGGTGGCCGGGAGCTGTTTTTT
13,TRBV19,many,TRBD2,TRBJ2-1,CASSTTTSDEQFF,TGTGCCAGTAGTACCACGACTAGCGATGAGCAGTTCTTC
13,TRBV20-1,-,-,TRBJ1-4,CSARGEQGRKLFF,TGCAGTGCTAGAGGTGAACAGGGTCGAAAACTGTTTTTT
17,TRBV4-2,many,-,TRBJ2-2,CASSQAVGGGHTGELFF,TGTGCCAGCAGCCAAGCTGTCGGGGGCGGACACACCGGGGAGCTGTTTTTT
15,TRBV28,many,-,TRBJ1-1,CASSPGGGRNTEAFF,TGTGCCAGCAGCCCCGGGGGGGGAAGGAACACTGAAGCTTTCTTT
13,TRBV6-2/TRBV6-3,many,-,TRBJ1-1,CASSYSGSTEAFF,TGTGCCAGCAGTTACAGTGGATCCACTGAAGCTTTCTTT
15,TRBV20-1,once,TRBD1,TRBJ1-1,CSAQDAQGADTEAFF,TGCAGTGCCCAAGACGCCCAGGGGGCGGACACTGAAGCTTTCTTT
16,TRBV5-1,few,TRBD2,TRBJ2-5,CASSLKENGRGETQYF,TGCGCCAGCAGCTTGAAGGAGAACGGGAGGGGTGAGACCCAGTACTTC
16,TRBV6-1,few,TRBD1,TRBJ1-2,CASSEEGFGQGYGYTF,TGTGCCAGCAGTGAAGAAGGCTTCGGACAGGGCTATGGCTACACCTTC
11,TRBV2,many,-,TRBJ1-2,CATGYNYGYTF,TGTGCCACCGGGTATAACTATGGCTACACCTTC
14,TRBV10-3,many,-,TRBJ1-2,CAISEAGSNYGYTF,TGTGCCATCAGTGAGGCAGGATCTAACTATGGCTACACCTTC
13,TRBV11-3,-,-,TRBJ2-3,CASSPSPTDTQYF,TGTGCCAGCAGCCCTAGTCCCACAGATACGCAGTATTTT
17,TRBV5-5,many,-,TRBJ1-2,CASSLVMRGESPGGYTF,TGTGCCAGCAGCTTGGTCATGAGGGGGGAGTCTCCTGGTGGCTACACCTTC
15,TRBV27,-,-,TRBJ2-1,CASSLFDRSYNEQLF,TGTGCCAGCAGTTTGTTCGATCGCTCCTACAATGAGCAGCTCTTC
18,TRBV20-1,-,-,TRBJ2-5,CSAEGQVGRDTWDKTQYF,TGCAGTGCTGAGGGCCAAGTGGGTCGGGACACCTGGGACAAGACCCAGTACTTC
16,TRBV2,many,TRBD1,TRBJ2-7,CASRKDDLQGAGEQYF,TGTGCCAGCAGGAAAGACGATTTACAGGGGGCCGGGGAGCAGTACTTC
13,TRBV30,-,TRBD1,TRBJ1-1,CAWSFGTGTEAFF,TGTGCCTGGAGCTTTGGGACAGGCACTGAAGCTTTCTTT
19,TRBV6-2/TRBV6-3,few,TRBD1,TRBJ2-5,CASSYDSRTTGGWWETQYF,TGTGCCAGCAGTTACGACAGTAGAACCACAGGGGGTTGGTGGGAGACCCAGTACTTC
16,TRBV3-1,few,-,TRBJ2-7,CASSQDLPGASYEQYF,TGTGCCAGCAGTCAAGATCTGCCGGGTGCGTCCTACGAGCAGTACTTC
15,TRBV5-1,many,TRBD1,TRBJ2-7,CASSPYRQGSYEQYF,TGCGCCAGCAGCCCCTATCGACAGGGATCCTACGAGCAGTACTTC
15,TRBV7-9,-,TRBD2,TRBJ2-7,CASSSRLAGGAEQYF,TGTGCCAGCAGCTCACGACTAGCGGGAGGAGCCGAGCAGTACTTC
14,TRBV9,-,-,TRBJ1-2,CASNKGGASYGYTF,TGTGCCAGCAACAAGGGAGGGGCCTCCTATGGCTACACCTTC
13,TRBV30,many,TRBD1,TRBJ2-7,CAWSRTGRPEQYF,TGTGCCTGGAGTCGGACAGGTAGACCCGAGCAGTACTTC
20,TRBV7-9,-,-,TRBJ2-7,CASSLGLVAGKNQRGYEQYF,TGTGCCAGCAGCTTAGGACTTGTGGCCGGGAAGAACCAGCGTGGATACGAGCAGTACTTC
16,TRBV6-1,few,-,TRBJ2-5,CASSGGPNFSQETQYF,TGTGCCAGCAGTGGGGGACCGAACTTCTCCCAAGAGACCCAGTACTTC
15,TRBV28,many,TRBD1,TRBJ2-3,CASSPTPDRPDTQYF,TGTGCCAGCAGTCCTACCCCGGACAGGCCAGATACGCAGTATTTT
15,TRBV6-1,many,-,TRBJ2-7,CASSRTRGASYEQYF,TGTGCCAGCAGTAGAACCAGGGGCGCATCCTACGAGCAGTACTTC
16,TRBV5-1,many,-,TRBJ1-1,CASSPAGGYMNTEAFF,TGCGCCAGCAGCCCCGCGGGAGGGTACATGAACACTGAAGCTTTCTTT
15,TRBV7-3,-,-,TRBJ2-6,CASSFQGPGANVLTF,TGTGCCAGCAGTTTTCAGGGACCGGGGGCCAACGTCCTGACTTTC
14,TRBV25-1,-,-,TRBJ2-1,CASSEIGSYNEQFF,TGTGCCAGCAGTGAAATTGGCTCCTACAATGAGCAGTTCTTC